This T cell receptor beta chain originates from a study of T cells in Graves' hyperthyroidism and ophthalmopathy. Study-wide results and limits: Blood shared most expanded thyroid clonotypes above 0.001. Ophthalmopathy was model-predicted a median about 6 months pre-onset.

Amplification of TCR beta CDR3 regions used RNA as the template. The HTBI primer set was used in a first-round RT-PCR of the TCR CDR3. Each CDR3 protein is one row after TCRdb ran MiXCR on the multiplex PCR reads. The table has 360,000 or so distinct CDR3 sequences, 13% to 15% seen once. This clonotype was observed at least ten times. Its antigen is not identified. Diagnosis relied on clinical symptoms, serum thyroxine and TRAb, thyroid ultrasound and orbital computed tomography. Germline V CDR1 and CDR2: MNHNY, SVGAGI (reference sequence). Trimming pared 4 bases from V and 2 bases from J, leaving 8 bases between. The CDR3 totals 13 residues.

Sequencing input: blood. The chain has TRBV6-6 and TRBJ1-1; D not resolved. This clonotype originated in a woman aged 55-70 years with Graves' ophthalmopathy. The CDR3: CASSSSSNTEAFF. The CDR3 bases are TGTGCCAGCAGTTCCTCCAGTAACACTGAAGCTTTCTTT.